This T cell receptor (beta chain) was identified in a study of blood T cell repertoires in COVID-19 (dated by TCRdb to between 2020 and 2021). For the study in its entirety: Collaborator samples came from the United States, Italy and Spain and covered acute and convalescent phases of COVID-19. The material from the prospective study consisted of cDNA or gDNA derived from T cells, B-cell-depleted T cells, or PBMCs. Subjects who had been exposed to COVID-19, were actively infected with it, or had recovered from it provided the deeply sampled blood TCRbeta repertoires that made up the dataset. The repertoires were made available in a free public database intended to serve as a resource for research on the immune response to SARS-CoV-2. The samples were drawn from two sources: the first 160 participants of the ongoing ImmuneRACE study, and fewer than 1,500 subjects contributed by 6 global collaborators. Nearly every sample came with metadata listing a de-identified subject ID, COVID-19 status, age in years and sex. Where available, HLA class I and class II types were taken from metadata supplied by the sample provider and were not determined by assay-based typing. The study at large found these results: The quantity of clinical and demographic metadata differed by source and by participant and was supplied without curation.

The immunoSEQ Assay, a bias-controlled multiplex PCR, was used to amplify TCRbeta CDR3 regions from genomic DNA. In the original analysis: The number of nucleated cells in each sample was estimated by amplification of reference gene primers within the assay. To quantify the absolute abundance of each unique TCRbeta CDR3 rearrangement, sequence reads were collapsed and filtered. For each sample, productive Simpson clonality was calculated by taking the square root of Simpson's diversity index across productive rearrangements. TCRdb re-hosts the immuneACCESS table, in-frame sequences only. Its copies lack some clones; in the studies checked, an unresolved V gene accounts for under half of them, and the cause for the rest is not known. That table furnishes V, J and clone size, whereas the DNA furnished D and trimming. The sample contains about 110,000 clones, 82% of them found a single time. The ten largest clones add up to 7.9% of the sample.

Collaborating institutions collected whole blood in K2EDTA tubes following their own protocols. For TCRbeta analysis, collaborator samples were shipped as frozen whole blood, as isolated PBMCs, or as DNA extracted from either sample type. Remarks on this clone: Its binding antigen is unknown. The input lacks base qualities; no much larger clone sits a single base away.

Spanning cysteine to phenylalanine, the CDR3 consists of 14 amino acids. The read is trimmed to its CDR3 DNA, 42 bases read in frame from base 1. In the germline V gene, CDR1 corresponds to MNHEY and CDR2 to SVGAGI. The junction shows trimming of 7 bases on V and 6 bases on J, plus 16 bases between the germline ends. The source material was peripheral blood. The receptor's source is a man in his 70s with acute or convalescent COVID-19. The rearrangement joined TRBV6-5 to TRBJ2-4; TRBD2 is a possible D gene, resting on 6 matching bases. The CDR3 reads as follows: CASIGGDGRNIQYF. Here is the DNA: TGTGCCAGCATCGGAGGGGATGGGAGAAACATTCAGTACTTC.